The present TCR beta chain was sequenced within a study of T cells after yellow fever vaccination. Study-level results: Abundant clonotypes (contaminants from the bulk population) could be present in FACS-sorted repertoires. Just a small share of clonotypes turned up in the CD4 compartment as well as the CD8 compartment.

This clonotype showed up many times. The antigen remains unidentified. The V end was cut by 6 bases, the J end by 10 bases, with 12 bases between. The CDR3 is made up of 11 amino acids. Germline CDR1 and CDR2: MNHEY and SVGAGI. As TCR cDNA was made by 5'RACE template switching, a universal primer site and UMIs were added. MiXCR, run by TCRdb on the 5' RACE reads, gives a single entry per CDR3 protein. The sample has 65,000 to 70,000 distinct CDR3 sequences; 5.5% to 7.5% are singletons. The starting material was CD4+ T cells sorted from PBMCs, obtained about 2 weeks after the first yellow fever vaccination. The V and J genes are TRBV6-5 and TRBJ1-1, with D perhaps matching TRBD1 (6 bases). The clonotype originates from a man between 18 and 35 years old who received the YFV17D yellow fever vaccine. The CDR3 protein is CASRAGDGAFF. The CDR3 DNA follows: TGTGCCAGCAGGGCAGGGGACGGAGCTTTCTTT.